The next 28 T cell receptor beta chains were all read from a single sample in a study of T cell responses to AZD1222 COVID-19 vaccine. TCRdb's copy holds only in-frame clones and misses some; the assay was immunoSEQ multiplex PCR. The sample has 120,000 to 150,000 clones, roughly 86% seen once. This specimen was peripheral blood, taken 28 days after the second AZD1222 dose. The source of these receptors is an adult who received the AZD1222 COVID-19 vaccine.

This chain links TRBV18 with TRBJ2-3; 8 bases match TRBD2. J gave up 2 bases and V 6 bases, and 4 bases lay outside the gene matches. This CDR3 is 14 amino acids long. CDR1 KGHSH and CDR2 LQKENI come from the germline V gene. The chain's CDR3 is CASSRAGATDTQYF. In DNA, the CDR3 is TGTGCCAGCTCCCGAGCGGGGGCCACAGATACGCAGTATTTT.

In DNA form, the CDR3 reads TGTGCCAGCACCGTTGATCAATACGAGCAGTACTTC. This encodes CASTVDQYEQYF. This chain uses TRBV7-9 with TRBJ2-7; D gene ambiguous. The CDR3 loop spans 12 amino acids. CDR1 is SEHNR and CDR2 is FQNEAQ in the germline V gene (reference sequence). V shed 7 bases and J shed 4 bases, with 11 bases lying between them.

This rearrangement joins TRBV7-9 to TRBJ2-5, with 9 nucleotides matching TRBD1. This CDR3 is 15 amino acids long. Germline trimming cut 6 bases from V and 2 bases from J; bases unmatched to any gene: 7. The germline CDR1 and CDR2 sequences are SEHNR and FQNEAQ (reference sequence). The CDR3 nucleotides are TGTGCCAGCAGGCCGACAGGGGGGAATCAAGAGACCCAGTACTTC. Its protein product is CASRPTGGNQETQYF.

Details on this clone: An end of the junction differs from the germline gene, which may be a read error. Written as DNA, the CDR3 is TGTGCCAGCAGCGCGACCGACCGAATCCACTTC. This translates into CASSATDRIHF. The J gene is TRBJ2-7, the V gene TRBV9, with no clear D. This CDR3 is built from 11 residues. CDR1 is SGDLS, CDR2 YYNGEE, per germline.

The chain recombines TRBV19 with TRBJ2-5; 10 bases are shared with TRBD2. The CDR3 loop spans 16 amino acids. J gave up 1 base and V 3 bases, and 5 bases lay outside the gene matches. Looked up from germline, CDR1 is LNHDA and CDR2 is SQIVND (reference sequence). The CDR3 nucleotides read TGTGCCAGTAGTATGGAAGGACTAGCGGTCCAAGAGACCCAGTACTTC. Protein: CASSMEGLAVQETQYF.

The chain joins TRBV2 to TRBJ2-5; 10 nucleotides match TRBD2. This CDR3 has 18 amino acids. V trimming: 7 bases; J trimming: 1 base; junction bases outside the gene matches: 15. Germline V lookup: CDR1 SNHLY, CDR2 FYNNEI. The CDR3 DNA is TGTGCCAGCAACTTCGGGACTAGCGCCCAAAACCTCCAAGAGACCCAGTACTTC. Its translation: CASNFGTSAQNLQETQYF.

The rearrangement joins TRBV18 to TRBJ2-7; D may correspond to TRBD1 or TRBD2 (5 bases each). Germline V lookup: CDR1 KGHSH, CDR2 LQKENI. The ends were cut back, 3 bases at V and 2 bases at J, with 11 bases in the middle. The CDR3 totals 14 residues. In DNA form, the CDR3 reads TGTGCCAGCTCACCTTCCAGGGACGCCTACGAGCAGTACTTC. This encodes CASSPSRDAYEQYF.

The V and J genes are TRBV29-1 and TRBJ2-5; D could derive from TRBD1 or TRBD2 (5 bases each). V was cut by 3 bases and J by 5 bases, with 10 bases left in between. Germline CDR1 is SQVTM and CDR2 is ANQGSEA. The length of the CDR3 is 12 residues. In DNA form, the CDR3 reads TGCAGCGTTGACCAGGGACGGGAGACCCAGTACTTC. This gives the protein CSVDQGRETQYF.

The rearrangement uses TRBV7-6 and TRBJ2-1; 8 bases match TRBD2. This CDR3 spans 18 amino acids. V lost 4 bases and J lost 4; bases outside the gene matches: 15. Germline V lookup: CDR1 SGHVS, CDR2 FNYEAQ. The CDR3 sequence: CASSSDYPQRGLYNEQFF. Written as DNA, the CDR3 is TGTGCCAGCAGCTCGGACTACCCTCAGCGGGGGCTGTACAATGAGCAGTTCTTC.

This rearrangement joins TRBV12-3 or TRBV12-4 to TRBJ2-3; D is ambiguous. The CDR3 is 11 amino acids. V was pared by 3 bases and J by 5 bases, with 3 bases between. The CDR3 protein is CASSFLDTQYF. DNA of the CDR3: TGTGCCAGCAGTTTTCTAGATACGCAGTATTTT.

The J gene is TRBJ2-6, the V gene TRBV27; 12 bases are a match to TRBD2. CDR1 and CDR2 (germline): MNHEY, SMNVEV (reference sequence). The V gene end was trimmed by 6 bases and the J gene end by 5 bases; junction bases not matched to a gene: 8. The CDR3 loop spans 17 amino acids. CDR3 in amino acids: CASRGRLAGDRANVLTF. CDR3 DNA sequence: TGTGCCAGCAGGGGGAGACTAGCGGGAGATCGGGCCAACGTCCTGACTTTC.

The V and J genes are TRBV18 and TRBJ1-1, with 9 bases identical to TRBD1. This CDR3 spans 15 amino acids. Germline V gives CDR1 KGHSH, CDR2 LQKENI. Trimming cost V 3 bases and J 0 bases; bases outside gene matches: 2. Here the CDR3 DNA reads TGTGCCAGCTCACCCGGACAGGGGATGAACACTGAAGCTTTCTTT. This gives the protein CASSPGQGMNTEAFF.

The chain links TRBV15 to TRBJ1-5; no clear D. The CDR3 consists of 13 residues. V shed 1 base and J shed 3 bases, with 4 bases lying between them. The germline V gene has CDR1 LNHNV and CDR2 YYDKDF (reference sequence). In nucleotides, the CDR3 is TGTGCCACCAGCAGAGGCTACAATCAGCCCCAGCATTTT. Translation gives CATSRGYNQPQHF.

The J gene is TRBJ1-2, the V gene TRBV12-3 or TRBV12-4; D is ambiguous. Trimming pared 3 bases from V and 8 bases from J, leaving 13 bases between. This CDR3 contains 13 residues. CDR3 sequence: CASSFNGLGGYTF. DNA for the CDR3: TGTGCCAGCAGTTTCAACGGTCTGGGAGGCTACACCTTC.

The chain couples TRBV3-1 (or the pseudogene TRBV3-2) to TRBJ2-2; the D is unclear. Deletions cut 4 bases from V and 6 bases from J, with 9 bases between. This CDR3 contains 13 residues. Germline values: CDR1 LGHDT, CDR2 YNNKEL (reference sequence). The CDR3 DNA is TGTGCCAGCAGCCTAGGAATAGCCGGGGAGCTGTTTTTT. Residues: CASSLGIAGELFF.

CDR3 sequence (DNA): TGTGCCAGCAGGACTACGGGGCGAAGCTATGGCTACACCTTC. Its translation is CASRTTGRSYGYTF. The gene calls are TRBV28 and TRBJ1-2, with a possible D match to TRBD1 (5 bases). Trimming took 6 bases from V and 4 from J, leaving 15 bases between them. The CDR3 consists of 14 residues. Germline assignment: CDR1 MDHEN and CDR2 SYDVKM.

This clone appeared once. The rearrangement joins TRBV3-1 (or the pseudogene TRBV3-2) to TRBJ1-4; no definite D call. Trimming pared 8 bases from V and 6 bases from J, leaving 10 bases between. The CDR3 spans 12 residues. CDR1 and CDR2 from the germline V gene are LGHDT and YNNKEL (reference sequence). CDR3 DNA: TGTGCCAGCGGGAGGGAGGATGAAAAACTGTTTTTT. This codes for CASGREDEKLFF.

The V and J genes are TRBV6-2 or TRBV6-3 and TRBJ2-5; tentative D call: TRBD2 (7 bases). CDR1 is MNHEY, CDR2 SVGEGT, per germline. CDR3 length: 12 amino acids. The germline V and J ends were trimmed by 0 bases and 9 bases, with 8 bases remaining between them. The CDR3 DNA is TGTGCCAGCAGTTACTCAGGGGGGGCCCAGTACTTC. Translation gives CASSYSGGAQYF.

This chain uses TRBV13 with TRBJ1-3, with D possibly matching TRBD1 (5 bases). Germline lookup yields CDR1 PRHDT and CDR2 FYEKMQ (reference sequence). The CDR3 loop spans 16 amino acids. Trimming took 5 bases from V and 8 from J, leaving 22 bases between them. CDR3 in amino acids: CASSHLPSRAWDTIYF. CDR3 coding DNA: TGTGCCAGCAGCCACCTACCAAGCAGGGCCTGGGACACCATATATTTT.

This chain uses TRBV6-5 with TRBJ1-2; the D gene is possibly TRBD1 (5 bases). Looked up from germline, CDR1 is MNHEY and CDR2 is SVGAGI. CDR3 length: 15 amino acids. V was trimmed by 2 bases and J by 2 bases, leaving 12 bases between them. CDR3 in amino acids: CASSYAGTANYGYTF. CDR3 sequence (DNA): TGTGCCAGCAGTTACGCCGGGACGGCGAACTATGGCTACACCTTC.

This sequence joins TRBV13 and TRBJ2-3; 8 nucleotides align to TRBD2. CDR1 is PRHDT, CDR2 FYEKMQ, per germline (reference sequence). This CDR3 comprises 15 residues. The V segment lost 1 base and the J segment 6 bases; nucleotides outside the gene matches: 6. CDR3 sequence: CASSLVRGRPDTQYF. In nucleotides, the CDR3 is TGTGCCAGCAGCTTAGTTCGCGGGAGGCCGGATACGCAGTATTTT. Supplemented by reference TRBV13 and TRBJ2-3, the full variable domain reads AAGVIQSPRHLIKEKRETATLKCYPIPRHDTVYWYQQGPGQDPQFLISFYEKMQSDKGSIPDRFSAQQFSDYHSELNMSSLELGDSALYFCASSLVRGRPDTQYFGPGTRLTVL.

V gene TRBV5-6 combines with J gene TRBJ1-5, with D perhaps TRBD1 (5 bases). The germline gives CDR1 SGHDT, CDR2 YYEEEE. V lost 1 base to trimming and J lost 5 bases, with 16 bases between them. CDR3 length: 16 residues. CDR3 DNA sequence: TGTGCCAGCAGCTTGTCAGGGAAACCCCTCCATCAGCCCCAGCATTTT. Translating gives CASSLSGKPLHQPQHF. Combining the CDR3 with reference TRBV5-6 and TRBJ1-5 gives the whole variable domain DAGVTQSPTHLIKTRGQQVTLRCSPKSGHDTVSWYQQALGQGPQFIFQYYEEEERQRGNFPDRFSGHQFPNYSSELNVNALLLGDSALYLCASSLSGKPLHQPQHFGDGTRLSIL.

This chain uses TRBV7-8 with TRBJ1-2; 7 bases agree with TRBD1. The germline gives CDR1 SGHVS, CDR2 FQNEAQ. The V gene end was trimmed by 4 bases and the J gene end by 1 base; junction bases not matched to a gene: 9. CDR3 size: 16 residues. CDR3 nucleotides: TGTGCCAGCAGCTCGGGACAGCGAGCCTATAACTATGGCTACACCTTC. The encoded protein is CASSSGQRAYNYGYTF.

This clone was recorded once. The genes are TRBV27 and TRBJ2-3; no firm D call. This CDR3 has 14 amino acids. Germline loops: CDR1 MNHEY, CDR2 SMNVEV (reference sequence). The ends were cut back, 2 bases at V and 0 bases at J, with 6 bases in the middle. DNA for the CDR3: TGTGCCAGCAGTTTAGCTAGAAGCACAGATACGCAGTATTTT. This translates into CASSLARSTDTQYF.

V usage is TRBV28 and J usage is TRBJ1-1, with a possible D match to TRBD1 (6 bases). The V gene lost 5 bases and the J gene lost 8 bases, with 18 bases spanning the gap. CDR1 and CDR2 from the germline V gene are MDHEN and SYDVKM. The CDR3 totals 14 residues. In DNA form, the CDR3 reads TGTGCCAGCAGTACCGGGCCCGCCGGGGGCGAAGCTTTCTTT. Its translation is CASSTGPAGGEAFF.

The chain uses TRBV30 and TRBJ1-5; 11 bases agree with TRBD1. Germline V CDR1 and CDR2: GTSNPN, SVGIG (reference sequence). The CDR3 extends over 15 amino acids. V lost 6 bases, J lost 4 bases, and 8 bases stayed unmatched. The CDR3 bases are TGTGCCTGTTCTCCGGGACAGGGGGAGAATCAGCCCCAGCATTTT. Encoded protein: CACSPGQGENQPQHF.

The rearrangement links TRBV4-2 to TRBJ1-4; D is unresolved. V was trimmed by 1 base and J by 0 bases, leaving 9 bases between them. The CDR3 consists of 16 residues. Germline V CDR1 and CDR2: LGHNA, YNFKEQ. CDR3 in amino acids: CASSQVEVATNEKLFF. CDR3 DNA sequence: TGTGCCAGCAGCCAAGTCGAAGTTGCAACTAATGAAAAACTGTTTTTT.

This clone occurred once. J is TRBJ1-1 and V is TRBV4-1, with D unclear. Germline values: CDR1 MGHRA, CDR2 YSYEKL. The CDR3 length is 15 residues. V was cut by 1 base and J by 4 bases, with 13 bases left in between. Here the CDR3 DNA reads TGCGCCAGCAGCCAAGGAAAGGGAGGCCCCACTGAAGCTTTCTTT. Protein product: CASSQGKGGPTEAFF.